Shown below are 4 T cell receptor beta chains from a single sample sequenced in a study of CD8 T cells in Susac syndrome. Reverse transcription of about 0.5 to 1 ug RNA was carried out with random hexamers. Each CDR3 protein is one row after TCRdb ran MiXCR on the immunoSEQ multiplex PCR reads. The profile covers about 190,000 distinct CDR3 sequences, with 95% appearing a single time and approximately 0.16% taken by the ten largest. The specimen sequenced was CD8+ T cells from PBMCs. The receptors here all came from a human donor with Susac syndrome.

V and J are TRBV12-3 or TRBV12-4 and TRBJ1-1, with no clear D. The CDR3 runs 14 residues. V lost 7 bases and J 0 bases, leaving 12 bases between the germline ends. CDR3 sequence: CASTSPTLNTEAFF. The CDR3 DNA reads as TGTGCCAGCACCTCGCCGACGTTGAACACTGAAGCTTTCTTT.

The rearrangement links TRBV13 to TRBJ1-1, with 8 bases aligning to TRBD1. V lost 5 bases, J lost 0 bases, and 5 bases stayed unmatched. The germline V gene encodes CDR1 PRHDT and CDR2 FYEKMQ (reference sequence). The CDR3 is 15 amino acids. CDR3 in amino acids: CASSHRQGMNTEAFF. The CDR3 DNA is TGTGCCAGCAGCCATCGACAGGGGATGAACACTGAAGCTTTCTTT.

The chain couples TRBV7-2 to TRBJ1-5; D remains unclear. The germline V gene has CDR1 SGHTA and CDR2 FQGNSA. The germline V and J ends were trimmed by 1 base and 5 bases, with 6 bases remaining between them. The CDR3 runs 13 residues. CDR3 sequence (DNA): TGTGCCAGCAGCTTAGAGTGGGATCAGCCCCAGCATTTT. Its translation is CASSLEWDQPQHF.

The chain links TRBV20-1 to TRBJ1-5; 7 bases fit TRBD1. Per the germline V gene, CDR1 is DFQATT and CDR2 is SNEGSKA (reference sequence). The junction had 6 bases not matched to a gene; V was cut back by 6 bases and J by 7 bases. The CDR3 sequence is 12 residues long. CDR3 coding DNA: TGCAGTGCCCTGACAGGGAGGCAGCCCCAGCATTTT. This gives the protein CSALTGRQPQHF.